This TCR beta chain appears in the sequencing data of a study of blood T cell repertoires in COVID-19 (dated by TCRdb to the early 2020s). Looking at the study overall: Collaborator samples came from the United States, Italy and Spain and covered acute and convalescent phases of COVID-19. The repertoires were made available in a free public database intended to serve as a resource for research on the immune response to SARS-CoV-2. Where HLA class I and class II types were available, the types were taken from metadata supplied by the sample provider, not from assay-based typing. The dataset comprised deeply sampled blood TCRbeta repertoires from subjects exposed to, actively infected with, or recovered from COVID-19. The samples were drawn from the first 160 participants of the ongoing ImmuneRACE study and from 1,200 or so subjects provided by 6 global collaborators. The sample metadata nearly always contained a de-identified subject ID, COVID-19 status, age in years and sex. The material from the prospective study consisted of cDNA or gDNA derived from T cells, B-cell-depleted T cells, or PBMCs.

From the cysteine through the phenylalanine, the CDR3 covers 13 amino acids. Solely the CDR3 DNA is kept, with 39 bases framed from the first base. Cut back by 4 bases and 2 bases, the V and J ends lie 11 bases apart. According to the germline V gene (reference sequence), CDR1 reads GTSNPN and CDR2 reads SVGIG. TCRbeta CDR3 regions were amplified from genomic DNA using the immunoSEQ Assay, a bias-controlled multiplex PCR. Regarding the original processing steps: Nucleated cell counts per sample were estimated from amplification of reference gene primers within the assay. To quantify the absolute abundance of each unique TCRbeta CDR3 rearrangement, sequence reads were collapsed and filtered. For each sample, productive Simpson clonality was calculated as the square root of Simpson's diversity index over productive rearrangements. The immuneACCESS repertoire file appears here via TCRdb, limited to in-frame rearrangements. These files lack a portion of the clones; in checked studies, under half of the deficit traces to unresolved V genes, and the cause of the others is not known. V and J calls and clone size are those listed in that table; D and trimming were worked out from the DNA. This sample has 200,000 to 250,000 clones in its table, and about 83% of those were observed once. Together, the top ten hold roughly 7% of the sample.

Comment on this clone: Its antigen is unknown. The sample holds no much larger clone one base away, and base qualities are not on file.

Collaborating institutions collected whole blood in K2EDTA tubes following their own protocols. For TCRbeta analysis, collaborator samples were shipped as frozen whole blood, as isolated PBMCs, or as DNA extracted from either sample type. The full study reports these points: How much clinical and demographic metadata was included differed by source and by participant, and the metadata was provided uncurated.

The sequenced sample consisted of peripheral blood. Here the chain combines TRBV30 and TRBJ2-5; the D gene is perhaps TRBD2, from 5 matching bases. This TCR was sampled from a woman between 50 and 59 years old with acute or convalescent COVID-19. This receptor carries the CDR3 CAWNYPGQETQYF. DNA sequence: TGTGCCTGGAACTATCCGGGGCAAGAGACCCAGTACTTC. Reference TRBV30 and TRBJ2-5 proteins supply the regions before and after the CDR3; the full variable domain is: SQTIHQWPATLVQPVGSPLSLECTVEGTSNPNLYWYRQAAGRGLQLLFYSVGIGQISSEVPQNLSASRPQDRQFILSSKKLLLSDSGFYLCAWNYPGQETQYFGPGTRLLVL.